Following are 27 T cell receptor beta chains from one sample sequenced in a study of cytomegalovirus exposure and HLA in healthy donors (dated by TCRdb to about 2017). Receptor amplification or capture employed the immunoSEQ multiplex PCR assay. For the multiplex PCR, a mixture combining 60 forward primers for TCR Vbeta segments and 13 reverse primers for TCR Jbeta segments was used. Here the immuneACCESS table is served through TCRdb, limited to in-frame sequences with V and J called. Missing clones are a known gap in these copies; in checked studies unresolved V genes cover under half, and the rest lacks a known reason. This sample holds about 110,000 clones; roughly 15% were observed only once. The ten largest clones capture roughly 0.8% of the sample. Sequencing was done on a sample of PBMCs. The source is a female donor in good health and CMV-seronegative.

This chain uses TRBV4-2 with TRBJ2-3, with D possibly being TRBD2 (5 bases). The CDR3 extends over 15 amino acids. Per germline, CDR1 LGHNA and CDR2 YNFKEQ. V dropped 5 bases and J dropped 3 bases, with 15 bases sitting between them. Here the CDR3 DNA reads TGTGCCAGCAGCTCGAAAACTAGTTTTACAGATACGCAGTATTTT. Translating gives CASSSKTSFTDTQYF.

The J gene is TRBJ2-1, the V gene TRBV12-5; 8 bases are shared with TRBD1. J lost 4 bases, V lost 3 bases, and 5 bases had no gene match. CDR3 length equals 15 residues. Germline CDR1 and CDR2: LGHNT and FRNRAP. The CDR3 coding sequence is TGTGCTAGTGGTTTAGGACAGGGCAAATACAATGAGCAGTTCTTC. Translating gives CASGLGQGKYNEQFF. The full variable domain, with the rest looked up from reference TRBV12-5 and TRBJ2-1, is DARVTQTPRHKVTEMGQEVTMRCQPILGHNTVFWYRQTMMQGLELLAYFRNRAPLDDSGMPKDRFSAEMPDATLATLKIQPSEPRDSAVYFCASGLGQGKYNEQFFGPGTRLTVL.

Regarding this clone: One junction end does not reproduce the germline sequence, and a read error may be involved. The V and J genes are TRBV7-2 and TRBJ2-3; 7 bases are a match to TRBD1. Germline V gene data show CDR1 as SGHTA and CDR2 as FQGNSA. CDR3 length equals 17 residues. The CDR3 DNA follows: TGTGCCAGCAACTTACTCGGTGGGAGAACAGGGGCGGATACGCAGTATTTT. Translation gives CASNLLGGRTGADTQYF.

This clone was seen only a few times. The chain employs TRBV6-5 and TRBJ2-1; TRBD2 is a possible D gene (5 bases). The germline gives CDR1 MNHEY, CDR2 SVGAGI. Trimming removed 5 bases at V and 3 bases at J, with 11 bases between. CDR3 length equals 14 residues. The DNA of the CDR3 is TGTGCCAGCAGTATAAAGGAGGACTACAATGAGCAGTTCTTC. The encoded protein is CASSIKEDYNEQFF.

In its sample, this clone was seen a few times. J is TRBJ2-1 and V is TRBV9, with D possibly being TRBD2 (5 bases). This CDR3 region has 13 residues. Per the germline V gene, CDR1 is SGDLS and CDR2 is YYNGEE. Trimming removed 3 bases from V and 9 bases from J, with 13 bases in between. For the CDR3, the DNA is TGTGCCAGCAGCGCGATAACTGAGGGTGAGCAGTTCTTC. Translated, it gives CASSAITEGEQFF.

This chain uses TRBV4-2 with TRBJ2-2, with TRBD1 matching 8 bases. V trimming: 7 bases; J trimming: 4 bases; junction bases outside the gene matches: 8. The length of the CDR3 is 15 residues. Germline lookup yields CDR1 LGHNA and CDR2 YNFKEQ. The CDR3 spells CASKEDRGITGELFF. CDR3 coding DNA: TGTGCCAGCAAGGAAGACAGGGGAATCACCGGGGAGCTGTTTTTT.

This clone was counted ten times or more. The chain has TRBV28 and TRBJ2-2; D is undetermined. CDR1 and CDR2 (germline): MDHEN, SYDVKM. The CDR3 is 15 residues long. V gave up 6 bases and J gave up 0 bases, with 11 bases separating them. In DNA, the CDR3 is TGTGCCAGCAGCTCCAACCCGGCGAACACCGGGGAGCTGTTTTTT. This codes for CASSSNPANTGELFF.

This clone was counted a few times. This chain connects TRBV5-6 to TRBJ1-6, with D possibly TRBD1 on 6 matching bases. Germline-derived CDR1 and CDR2 are SGHDT and YYEEEE. V was trimmed by 5 bases and J by 8 bases, leaving 20 bases between them. The CDR3 runs 16 residues. CDR3 sequence: CASRVEGGGWDSPLHF. CDR3 sequence (DNA): TGTGCCAGCAGAGTTGAGGGGGGGGGTTGGGATTCACCCCTCCACTTT.

This clone occurred a few times. This sequence joins TRBV9 and TRBJ1-4; TRBD1 aligns across 8 bases. CDR1 is SGDLS and CDR2 is YYNGEE in the germline V gene. V gave up 0 bases and J gave up 8 bases; unmatched junction bases: 9. CDR3 length equals 16 residues. CDR3 sequence: CASSVGTQGGEEKLFF. For the CDR3, the DNA is TGTGCCAGCAGCGTAGGGACACAGGGGGGAGAGGAAAAACTGTTTTTT.

This clone came up once. V gene TRBV6-1 combines with J gene TRBJ2-7, with unresolved D. There are 12 residues in the CDR3. Trimming removed 2 bases from V and 6 bases from J, with 8 bases in between. Germline loops: CDR1 MNHNS, CDR2 SASEGT. The CDR3 DNA follows: TGTGCCAGCAGTGAATCGAGTGGCGAGCAGTACTTC. Its protein is CASSESSGEQYF.

This clone showed up just a few times. The rearrangement links TRBV29-1 to TRBJ2-3; 8 bases are a match to TRBD2. Germline values: CDR1 SQVTM, CDR2 ANQGSEA. Trimming took 7 bases from V and 2 from J; bases not matched to a gene: 5. This CDR3 is built from 13 residues. CDR3 protein: CSASGGYTDTQYF. CDR3 coding DNA: TGCAGCGCCTCGGGGGGGTACACAGATACGCAGTATTTT.

The CDR3 DNA reads as TGTGCCAGCAGCTTCCAACAGGGAATGAGGGGTGAAGCTTTCTTT. This encodes CASSFQQGMRGEAFF. The V gene is TRBV7-2, the J gene TRBJ1-1, with D tentatively TRBD1 (6 bases). CDR1 and CDR2 from the germline V gene are SGHTA and FQGNSA. The CDR3 covers 15 residues. V was shortened by 3 bases and J by 7 bases, with 18 bases between the two germline ends. The whole variable domain, remainder taken from reference TRBV7-2 and TRBJ1-1, is GAGVSQSPSNKVTEKGKDVELRCDPISGHTALYWYRQSLGQGLEFLIYFQGNSAPDKSGLPSDRFSAERTGGSVSTLTIQRTQQEDSAVYLCASSFQQGMRGEAFFGQGTRLTVV.

This clone has just a few counts. This chain connects TRBV20-1 to TRBJ1-4; TRBD1 matches 7 bases. Trimming took 8 bases from V and 5 from J; bases not matched to a gene: 2. CDR1 is DFQATT, CDR2 SNEGSKA, per germline (reference sequence). This CDR3 comprises 11 residues. CDR3 in DNA: TGCAGTACGGGACAGAATGAAAAACTGTTTTTT. Amino acid sequence: CSTGQNEKLFF.

Comments on this clone: An end of the junction differs from the germline gene, which may be a read error. V usage is TRBV7-7 and J usage is TRBJ2-5, with D perhaps matching TRBD1 (6 bases). CDR1 is SSHAT, CDR2 FNYEAQ, per germline (reference sequence). This CDR3 has 15 residues. CDR3 sequence (DNA): TGTGCTAGCAGCTTAGGTAGGGGGAACCAAGAGACCCAGTACTTC. Translated: CASSLGRGNQETQYF.

Remarks on this clone: This sample also contains other DNA sequences that code for the same CDR3. The CDR3 region is CASSLYEQYF. The CDR3 bases are TGTGCCAGTAGTCTCTACGAGCAGTACTTC. This rearrangement joins TRBV2 to TRBJ2-7; D remains unclear. The germline V gene has CDR1 SNHLY and CDR2 FYNNEI. The CDR3 extends over 10 amino acids. Trimming shortened V by 9 bases and J by 3 bases, and 6 bases separated the two germline ends.

This clone was counted between two and nine times. The rearrangement uses TRBV30 and TRBJ1-4; TRBD1 aligns across 7 bases. The junction had 3 bases not matched to a gene; V was cut back by 3 bases and J by 5 bases. The CDR3 consists of 13 residues. Germline-derived CDR1 and CDR2 are GTSNPN and SVGIG (reference sequence). The CDR3 sequence: CAWSGTVNEKLFF. Written as DNA, the CDR3 is TGTGCCTGGAGCGGGACAGTAAATGAAAAACTGTTTTTT.

The chain joins TRBV27 to TRBJ2-1, with 14 bases lining up with TRBD2. Germline assignment: CDR1 MNHEY and CDR2 SMNVEV (reference sequence). V shed 7 bases, J shed 7 bases, and the junction held 9 bases outside the gene matches. CDR3 size: 16 residues. The CDR3 DNA follows: TGTGCCAGCACCCCTAGGACTAGCGGGAGGAGGAATGAGCAGTTCTTC. Its translation is CASTPRTSGRRNEQFF.

The chain recombines TRBV6-1 with TRBJ1-6, with D perhaps TRBD1 (6 bases). The CDR3 is 14 amino acids. V was pared by 6 bases and J by 10 bases, with 16 bases between. From germline, CDR1 is MNHNS and CDR2 SASEGT. CDR3 loop: CASSKQGLGSPLHF. CDR3 bases: TGTGCCAGCAGCAAACAGGGTTTGGGGTCACCCCTCCACTTT.

The chain is built from TRBV5-5 and TRBJ1-5, with D possibly TRBD1 on 5 matching bases. The V end was cut by 5 bases, the J end by 0 bases, with 9 bases between. CDR3 length: 14 residues. Germline values: CDR1 SGHKS, CDR2 YYEKEE (reference sequence). In DNA form, the CDR3 reads TGTGCCAGCAGATCAGGGATTAGCAATCAGCCCCAGCATTTT. It translates to CASRSGISNQPQHF.

A few counts support this clone. The chain has TRBV19 and TRBJ1-1, with D hard to call. The CDR3 is made up of 15 amino acids. Germline V CDR1 and CDR2: LNHDA, SQIVND (reference sequence). Trimming pared 5 bases from V and 0 bases from J, leaving 13 bases between. The CDR3 is CASSLVGRVNTEAFF. In DNA, the CDR3 is TGTGCCAGTAGTCTCGTAGGGAGGGTGAACACTGAAGCTTTCTTT.

This sequence joins TRBV30 and TRBJ2-7, with TRBD1 matching 10 bases. CDR1 is GTSNPN and CDR2 is SVGIG in the germline V gene (reference sequence). This CDR3 contains 14 residues. The junction had 4 bases not matched to a gene; V was cut back by 3 bases and J by 2 bases. CDR3 loop: CAWSPGTGAYEQYF. The DNA for the CDR3 is TGTGCCTGGAGCCCAGGGACAGGGGCCTACGAGCAGTACTTC.

This clone has just a few counts. V is TRBV27 and J is TRBJ2-3; D is possibly TRBD2 (5 bases). Trimming stripped 4 bases from V and 0 bases from J, with 11 bases between. The germline CDR1 and CDR2 sequences are MNHEY and SMNVEV (reference sequence). This CDR3 has 15 residues. CDR3 loop: CASSWAGLSTDTQYF. Written as DNA, the CDR3 is TGTGCCAGCAGTTGGGCGGGCCTGAGCACAGATACGCAGTATTTT.

V gene TRBV4-1 combines with J gene TRBJ1-4, with D hard to call. Trimming pared 4 bases from V and 7 bases from J, leaving 16 bases between. Per germline, CDR1 MGHRA and CDR2 YSYEKL. The CDR3 extends over 15 amino acids. CDR3 sequence: CASSPGWGGIEKLFF. Here the CDR3 DNA reads TGCGCCAGCAGCCCGGGATGGGGTGGAATTGAAAAACTGTTTTTT.

The rearrangement joins TRBV29-1 to TRBJ1-2, with D possibly matching TRBD1 (6 bases). The ends were cut back, 7 bases at V and 3 bases at J, with 21 bases in the middle. The CDR3 length is 15 residues. The germline gives CDR1 SQVTM, CDR2 ANQGSEA. Written as DNA, the CDR3 is TGCAGCGCCGAAGGGGGGGTAGGGGGGGACTATGGCTACACCTTC. Residues: CSAEGGVGGDYGYTF.

This clone was counted only a few times. V gene TRBV28 combines with J gene TRBJ1-4; D remains ambiguous. The CDR3 is 14 residues long. V lost 2 bases and J 0 bases, leaving 4 bases between the germline ends. Looked up from germline, CDR1 is MDHEN and CDR2 is SYDVKM. DNA of the CDR3: TGTGCCAGCAGTTTACAGGCAACTAATGAAAAACTGTTTTTT. It is translated as CASSLQATNEKLFF.

The chain is built from TRBV5-4 and TRBJ2-3; 13 nucleotides agree with TRBD2. This CDR3 region has 15 residues. Germline CDR1 SGHNT, CDR2 YYREEE (reference sequence). V shed 6 bases, J shed 3 bases, and the junction held 4 bases outside the gene matches. The CDR3 is CASMRLAGGTDTQYF. The CDR3, as DNA: TGTGCCAGCATGAGACTAGCGGGGGGTACAGATACGCAGTATTTT.

The chain has TRBV7-2 and TRBJ2-7; 8 bases line up with TRBD2. The CDR3 has 16 amino acids. In germline, CDR1 is SGHTA, CDR2 FQGNSA. V trimming: 1 base; J trimming: 2 bases; junction bases outside the gene matches: 7. The CDR3 loop is CASSLDGGGLPYEQYF. CDR3 coding DNA: TGTGCCAGCAGCTTAGACGGGGGGGGCCTCCCCTACGAGCAGTACTTC.